A single sample gave rise to the 3 T cell receptor beta chains below, sequenced in a study of blood T cell repertoires in COVID-19. The assay was immunoSEQ multiplex PCR, and TCRdb's table has in-frame clones only and misses some. Of roughly 75,000 clones in the sample, 85% to 90% were seen once. The sequenced material came from peripheral blood. Receptors were obtained from a man between 60 and 75 years old with acute or convalescent COVID-19.

CDR3 nucleotides: TGTGCCTGGGGGGGACACCCCTACGAGCAGTACTTC. This codes for CAWGGHPYEQYF. This chain links TRBV30 with TRBJ2-7, with TRBD1 as a possible D gene (6 bases). This CDR3 is 12 amino acids long. V lost 5 bases and J 2 bases, leaving 10 bases between the germline ends. Germline CDR1 and CDR2: GTSNPN and SVGIG (reference sequence).

The V gene is TRBV5-1, the J gene TRBJ2-5, with D perhaps TRBD2 (6 bases). Germline V gives CDR1 SGHRS, CDR2 YFSETQ. The CDR3 extends over 15 amino acids. V lost 0 bases and J lost 3, with 12 bases in between. CDR3 DNA sequence: TGCGCCAGCAGCTTGGGGTCGGGGGAAAAAGAGACCCAGTACTTC. Protein sequence: CASSLGSGEKETQYF.

V and J are TRBV19 and TRBJ2-7; D may be TRBD2 (5 bases). V was shortened by 1 base and J by 0 bases, with 7 bases between the two germline ends. This CDR3 has 14 amino acids. The V gene's germline CDR1 is LNHDA and CDR2 SQIVND (reference sequence). This chain's CDR3 is CASSIGGNSYEQYF. CDR3 coding DNA: TGTGCCAGTAGTATAGGAGGGAACTCCTACGAGCAGTACTTC.